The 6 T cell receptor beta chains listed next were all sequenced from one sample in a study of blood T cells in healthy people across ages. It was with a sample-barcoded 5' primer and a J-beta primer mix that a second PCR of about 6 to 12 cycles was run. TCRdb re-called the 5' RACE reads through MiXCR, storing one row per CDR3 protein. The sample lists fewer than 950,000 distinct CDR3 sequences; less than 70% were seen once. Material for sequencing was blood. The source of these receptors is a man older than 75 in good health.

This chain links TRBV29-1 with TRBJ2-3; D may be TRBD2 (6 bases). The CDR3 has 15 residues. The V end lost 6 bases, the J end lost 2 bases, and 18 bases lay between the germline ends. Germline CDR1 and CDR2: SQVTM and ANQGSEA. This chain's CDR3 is CSVRGWAGSTDTQYF. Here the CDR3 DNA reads TGCAGCGTCCGGGGGTGGGCGGGATCCACAGATACGCAGTATTTT.

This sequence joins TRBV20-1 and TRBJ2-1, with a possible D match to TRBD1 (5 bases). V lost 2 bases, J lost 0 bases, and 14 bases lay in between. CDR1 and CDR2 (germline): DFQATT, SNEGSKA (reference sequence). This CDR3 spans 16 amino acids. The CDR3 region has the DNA TGCAGTGCTAGACTGTCCGTGGGGCTCTCCTACAATGAGCAGTTCTTC. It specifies CSARLSVGLSYNEQFF.

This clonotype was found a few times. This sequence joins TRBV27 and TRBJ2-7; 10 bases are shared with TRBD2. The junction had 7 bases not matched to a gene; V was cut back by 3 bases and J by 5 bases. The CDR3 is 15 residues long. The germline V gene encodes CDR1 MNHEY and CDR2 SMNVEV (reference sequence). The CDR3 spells CASSFTSSGSHEQYF. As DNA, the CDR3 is TGTGCCAGCAGTTTTACGTCTAGCGGGAGTCACGAGCAGTACTTC.

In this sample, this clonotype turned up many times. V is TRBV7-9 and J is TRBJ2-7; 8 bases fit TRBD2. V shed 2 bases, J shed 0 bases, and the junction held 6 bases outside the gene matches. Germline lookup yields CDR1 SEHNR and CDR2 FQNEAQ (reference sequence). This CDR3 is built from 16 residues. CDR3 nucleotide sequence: TGTGCCAGCAGCTTATATCGCGGGAGGAGCTCCTACGAGCAGTACTTC. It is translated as CASSLYRGRSSYEQYF.

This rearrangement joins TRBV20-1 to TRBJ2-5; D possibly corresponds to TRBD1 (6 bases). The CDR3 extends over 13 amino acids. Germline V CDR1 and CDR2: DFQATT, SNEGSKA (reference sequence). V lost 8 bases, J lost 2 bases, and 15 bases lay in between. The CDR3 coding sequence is TGCAGTACCAGGGGATCGAATCAAGAGACCCAGTACTTC. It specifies CSTRGSNQETQYF.

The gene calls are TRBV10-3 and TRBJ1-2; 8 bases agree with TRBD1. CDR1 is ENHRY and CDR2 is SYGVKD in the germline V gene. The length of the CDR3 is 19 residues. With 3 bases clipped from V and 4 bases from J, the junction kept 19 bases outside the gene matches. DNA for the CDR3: TGTGCCATCAGTGATCCCACAGGGGTGACAGGGGACCCTCTCTATGGCTACACCTTC. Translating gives CAISDPTGVTGDPLYGYTF.